These 20 T cell receptor beta chains were all obtained from the same sample, sequenced in a study of CD8 T cells in Susac syndrome. Random hexamers primed reverse transcription of 0.5 to 1 ug RNA. TCRdb recomputed calls from the immunoSEQ multiplex PCR reads with MiXCR, one row per CDR3 protein. The sample lists tens of thousands of distinct CDR3 sequences, roughly 95% occurring once. The specimen was CD4+ T cells from PBMCs. The origin of the receptors is a human donor with multiple sclerosis.

This chain uses TRBV20-1 with TRBJ2-7, with 10 bases fitting TRBD1. With 0 bases clipped from V and 5 bases from J, the junction kept 10 bases outside the gene matches. This CDR3 has 16 amino acids. Looked up from germline, CDR1 is DFQATT and CDR2 is SNEGSKA (reference sequence). The CDR3 DNA sequence: TGCAGTGCTAGAGATCGGAGGGGGGACAGGGGTAACGAGCAGTACTTC. Translated: CSARDRRGDRGNEQYF.

The genes are TRBV5-6 and TRBJ2-3, with D tentatively TRBD2 (7 bases). The V gene lost 2 bases and the J gene lost 5 bases, with 15 bases spanning the gap. The CDR3 has 15 amino acids. From germline, CDR1 is SGHDT and CDR2 YYEEEE. CDR3 coding DNA: TGTGCCAGCAGCTTCCCCGGGGGGCGGGTAGATACGCAGTATTTT. The encoded protein is CASSFPGGRVDTQYF.

This clonotype was seen a single time. In DNA form, the CDR3 reads TGCGCCAGCAGCCAAATCGGGGGCCGGGAGACCCAGTACTTC. This translates into CASSQIGGRETQYF. This chain connects TRBV4-1 to TRBJ2-5; D possibly uses TRBD1 or TRBD2 (6 bases each). CDR1 and CDR2 from the germline V gene are MGHRA and YSYEKL. V shed 2 bases and J shed 5 bases, with 12 bases lying between them. This CDR3 contains 14 residues.

The CDR3 nucleotides read TGTGCCAGCTCACCCAGGGACAGCGTGAACACTGAAGCTTTCTTT. This gives the protein CASSPRDSVNTEAFF. The chain recombines TRBV18 with TRBJ1-1; TRBD1 matches at 7 bases. The V segment lost 3 bases and the J segment 0 bases; nucleotides outside the gene matches: 4. In germline, CDR1 is KGHSH, CDR2 LQKENI. This CDR3 has 15 residues.

The count of this clonotype is one. This chain joins TRBV7-8 and TRBJ2-5; D is unclear. Looked up from germline, CDR1 is SGHVS and CDR2 is FQNEAQ. This CDR3 is 18 amino acids long. The V end lost 2 bases, the J end lost 5 bases, and 24 bases lay between the germline ends. CDR3 sequence reads: CASSLRVRGWQLRETQYF. CDR3 nucleotides: TGTGCCAGCAGCTTAAGGGTTCGTGGTTGGCAGCTCCGGGAGACCCAGTACTTC.

In this sample, this clonotype turned up once. The genes are TRBV30 and TRBJ2-5; 9 bases are shared with TRBD1. This CDR3 region has 15 residues. The germline V gene has CDR1 GTSNPN and CDR2 SVGIG (reference sequence). Unmatched junction bases numbered 9, after V lost 3 bases and J lost 4 bases. DNA for the CDR3: TGTGCCTGGAGCCCGGGACAGGGAGGTCGAGAGACCCAGTACTTC. This translates into CAWSPGQGGRETQYF.

This clonotype was seen a single time. V and J are TRBV7-9 and TRBJ2-7, with D perhaps being TRBD1 or TRBD2 (6 bases each). The V gene's germline CDR1 is SEHNR and CDR2 FQNEAQ (reference sequence). The germline V and J ends were trimmed by 5 bases and 0 bases, with 17 bases remaining between them. The CDR3 is 16 amino acids. CDR3 region: CASSPPGAAPSYEQYF. Here the CDR3 DNA reads TGTGCCAGCAGCCCCCCGGGGGCCGCACCCTCCTACGAGCAGTACTTC.

This chain uses TRBV20-1 with TRBJ2-5, with a weak D call TRBD2 (6 bases). The germline gives CDR1 DFQATT, CDR2 SNEGSKA (reference sequence). The V gene lost 5 bases and the J gene lost 2 bases, with 12 bases spanning the gap. This CDR3 comprises 13 residues. CDR3: CSAGPGLQETQYF. CDR3 bases: TGCAGTGCTGGGCCGGGACTTCAAGAGACCCAGTACTTC.

The chain couples TRBV6-6 to TRBJ2-5; 12 bases fit TRBD2. The germline gives CDR1 MNHNY, CDR2 SVGAGI (reference sequence). The CDR3 extends over 14 amino acids. V was clipped by 8 bases and J by 5 bases; unmatched bases: 6. The CDR3 sequence is CASRPSGGAETQYF. The CDR3 DNA reads as TGTGCCAGCCGACCTAGCGGGGGGGCGGAGACCCAGTACTTC.

The chain is built from TRBV7-9 and TRBJ2-6, with unresolved D. This CDR3 is 16 amino acids long. Looked up from germline, CDR1 is SEHNR and CDR2 is FQNEAQ (reference sequence). Trimming stripped 5 bases from V and 2 bases from J, with 13 bases between. DNA of the CDR3: TGTGCCAGCAGCCGAACGGCGTTCGCTGGGGCCAACGTCCTGACTTTC. Amino acids: CASSRTAFAGANVLTF.

This sequence joins TRBV7-9 and TRBJ2-3; D is unresolved. The length of the CDR3 is 15 residues. V was cut by 5 bases and J by 1 base, with 13 bases left in between. CDR1 is SEHNR and CDR2 is FQNEAQ in the germline V gene (reference sequence). The CDR3: CASSPPASGTDTQYF. The CDR3 DNA follows: TGTGCCAGCAGCCCCCCCGCGTCTGGCACAGATACGCAGTATTTT.

The chain links TRBV29-1 to TRBJ1-2; 8 nucleotides match TRBD1. Trimming took 0 bases from V and 4 from J; bases not matched to a gene: 7. There are 15 residues in the CDR3. CDR1 and CDR2 from the germline V gene are SQVTM and ANQGSEA. In DNA form, the CDR3 reads TGCAGCGTTGAAGATAGGACAGGGTCAGGCTATGGCTACACCTTC. The encoded protein is CSVEDRTGSGYGYTF.

This rearrangement joins TRBV4-2 to TRBJ1-1; D is uncertain. V lost 3 bases and J lost 1, with 12 bases in between. The CDR3 loop spans 15 amino acids. Germline V gene data show CDR1 as LGHNA and CDR2 as YNFKEQ. CDR3 nucleotides: TGTGCCAGCAGCCAGAAACCCCGGGAGAACACTGAAGCTTTCTTT. This encodes CASSQKPRENTEAFF.

The rearrangement joins TRBV20-1 to TRBJ2-5, with 7 bases aligning to TRBD1. J gave up 6 bases and V 6 bases, and 13 bases lay outside the gene matches. The CDR3 consists of 14 residues. In germline, CDR1 is DFQATT, CDR2 SNEGSKA (reference sequence). The CDR3: CSAPLGGQSQTQYF. In DNA, the CDR3 is TGCAGTGCACCCCTAGGGGGCCAATCCCAGACCCAGTACTTC.

The V call is TRBV5-1, the J call TRBJ2-3, with TRBD2 matching 7 bases. Germline-derived CDR1 and CDR2 are SGHRS and YFSETQ. Trimming took 4 bases from V and 2 from J; bases not matched to a gene: 13. This CDR3 region has 17 residues. The CDR3 protein is CASSRSRSGDLTDTQYF. In nucleotides, the CDR3 is TGCGCCAGCAGCCGTAGCCGAAGCGGGGACCTCACAGATACGCAGTATTTT.

This chain connects TRBV29-1 to TRBJ2-2, with D perhaps TRBD1 (6 bases). In germline, CDR1 is SQVTM, CDR2 ANQGSEA. The V end lost 4 bases, the J end lost 4 bases, and 13 bases lay between the germline ends. CDR3 length: 14 residues. DNA for the CDR3: TGCAGCGTTGTCGACAGGCGATCCACCGGGGAGCTGTTTTTT. This translates into CSVVDRRSTGELFF.

V and J are TRBV19 and TRBJ2-7; tentatively, D is TRBD2 (5 bases). The germline V gene has CDR1 LNHDA and CDR2 SQIVND (reference sequence). V gave up 6 bases and J gave up 1 base, with 13 bases separating them. This CDR3 region has 14 residues. For the CDR3, the DNA is TGTGCCAGTAGAAAACAGCCGGGGTCCTACGAGCAGTACTTC. It specifies CASRKQPGSYEQYF.

This clonotype is a singleton in its sample. V gene TRBV13 combines with J gene TRBJ2-3; 8 bases are shared with TRBD2. The CDR3 has 16 residues. V gave up 5 bases and J gave up 1 base; unmatched junction bases: 8. Per the germline V gene, CDR1 is PRHDT and CDR2 is FYEKMQ (reference sequence). The CDR3, as DNA: TGTGCCAGCAGCCCGCCCGGACTAGCCCGCACAGATACGCAGTATTTT. Translating gives CASSPPGLARTDTQYF.

The chain links TRBV29-1 to TRBJ1-2; TRBD1 might be the D (5 bases). The CDR3 spans 13 residues. Trimming stripped 6 bases from V and 7 bases from J, with 18 bases between. Germline CDR1 and CDR2: SQVTM and ANQGSEA. The CDR3 is CSVGRAGQTGYTF. The DNA of the CDR3 is TGCAGCGTGGGCCGGGCAGGACAAACTGGCTACACCTTC. The variable domain in full, with the rest retrieved from reference TRBV29-1 and TRBJ1-2, is SAVISQKPSRDICQRGTSLTIQCQVDSQVTMMFWYRQQPGQSLTLIATANQGSEATYESGFVIDKFPISRPNLTFSTLTVSNMSPEDSSIYLCSVGRAGQTGYTFGSGTRLTVV.

The genes are TRBV20-1 and TRBJ1-2; D unresolved. V gave up 6 bases and J gave up 0 bases, with 11 bases separating them. This CDR3 region has 13 residues. Germline CDR1 DFQATT, CDR2 SNEGSKA (reference sequence). CDR3 sequence (DNA): TGCAGTGCGCCCAACCCCGCTAACTATGGCTACACCTTC. Amino acids: CSAPNPANYGYTF.